This paragraph covers one T cell receptor (beta chain) sequence. Its antigen is as yet unknown. The data were obtained in a study of shared clonotypes between healthy human individuals. This CDR3 is built from 14 residues. From germline, CDR1 is SEHNR and CDR2 FQNEAQ (reference sequence). V was pared by 4 bases and J by 5 bases, with 12 bases between. The protocol was immunoSEQ multiplex PCR, while the TCRdb copy is restricted to in-frame clones and leaves out a portion. The table includes approximately 2.4 million clones, approximately 94% detected once. Overall study findings and caveats: Blood was the sole source, and tissue repertoires probably differ.

The sequenced material came from naive CD4+ T cells sorted from blood. The sample's subset: CD45RA+ positively selected. V gene TRBV7-9 combines with J gene TRBJ1-5; weak D call: TRBD1 (6 bases). The receptor was isolated from a man aged 18 to 30 in good health. The DNA for the CDR3 is TGTGCCAGCAGCTACGGGGCAGGGGATCAGCCCCAGCATTTT. Its translation is CASSYGAGDQPQHF.